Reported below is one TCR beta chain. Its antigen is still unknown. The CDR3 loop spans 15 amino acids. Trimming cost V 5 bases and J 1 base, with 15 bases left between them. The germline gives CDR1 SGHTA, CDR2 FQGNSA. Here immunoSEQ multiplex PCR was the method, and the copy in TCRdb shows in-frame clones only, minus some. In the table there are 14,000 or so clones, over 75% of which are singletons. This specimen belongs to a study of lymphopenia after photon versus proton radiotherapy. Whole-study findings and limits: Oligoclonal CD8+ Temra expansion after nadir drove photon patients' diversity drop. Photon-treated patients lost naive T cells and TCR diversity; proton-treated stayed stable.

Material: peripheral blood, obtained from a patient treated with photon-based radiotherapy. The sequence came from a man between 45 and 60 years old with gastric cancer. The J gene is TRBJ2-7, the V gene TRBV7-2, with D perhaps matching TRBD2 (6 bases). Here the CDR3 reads CASSRRGAGSYEQYF. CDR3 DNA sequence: TGTGCCAGCAGCCGCCGCGGGGCAGGGTCCTACGAGCAGTACTTC.